These 16 T cell receptor beta chains were all obtained from the same sample, sequenced in a study of blood T cell repertoires in COVID-19. This table comes from immunoSEQ multiplex PCR, and its TCRdb copy is limited to in-frame clones, with some not included. The data contain 130,000 or so clones, around 86% of them singletons. What was sequenced was peripheral blood. The receptor source for this set is a woman in her 70s with COVID-19, enrolled during active disease.

V and J are TRBV28 and TRBJ1-1, with D unresolved. Germline V lookup: CDR1 MDHEN, CDR2 SYDVKM. Trimming removed 5 bases from V and 1 base from J, with 11 bases in between. The CDR3 is 14 residues long. The DNA of the CDR3 is TGTGCCAGCAGTATCACAACAGAGAACACTGAAGCTTTCTTT. Amino acids: CASSITTENTEAFF.

The rearrangement joins TRBV29-1 to TRBJ1-2; D is possibly TRBD1 (6 bases). Trimming shortened V by 4 bases and J by 4 bases, and 19 bases separated the two germline ends. This CDR3 region has 15 residues. The V gene's germline CDR1 is SQVTM and CDR2 ANQGSEA. This chain's CDR3 is CSVVPPGGAFYGYTF. The CDR3 region has the DNA TGCAGCGTTGTCCCCCCGGGGGGGGCTTTCTATGGCTACACCTTC.

V gene TRBV2 combines with J gene TRBJ2-1, with 7 bases fitting TRBD1. The germline gives CDR1 SNHLY, CDR2 FYNNEI. The junction had 5 bases not matched to a gene; V was cut back by 5 bases and J by 7 bases. The CDR3 is 13 residues long. This CDR3 reads CASSTGVDNEQFF. The CDR3, as DNA: TGTGCCAGCAGTACAGGGGTGGATAATGAGCAGTTCTTC.

The V gene is TRBV2, the J gene TRBJ2-2, with TRBD2 as a possible D gene (6 bases). Germline CDR1 reads SNHLY; CDR2 reads FYNNEI. This CDR3 spans 14 amino acids. V dropped 8 bases and J dropped 1 base, with 11 bases sitting between them. CDR3: CASGGEMNTGELFF. CDR3 nucleotides: TGTGCCAGCGGCGGGGAGATGAACACCGGGGAGCTGTTTTTT.

The chain carries TRBV24-1 and TRBJ1-2; 8 bases line up with TRBD1. The CDR3 is made up of 15 amino acids. Trimming cost V 3 bases and J 2 bases; bases outside gene matches: 4. The V gene's germline CDR1 is KGHDR and CDR2 SFDVKD. The CDR3, as DNA: TGTGCCACCAGTGATCCCACAGGGGGGAACTATGGCTACACCTTC. Amino acid sequence: CATSDPTGGNYGYTF.

The CDR3 region has the DNA TGTGCCAGCAGCCCCAACACTGGGGGAGCGGGGAAGCGAGAGACCCAGTACTTC. Translating it yields CASSPNTGGAGKRETQYF. This chain uses TRBV3-1 (or the pseudogene TRBV3-2) with TRBJ2-5; 7 positions agree with TRBD2. The V and J ends lost 4 bases and 4 bases, in that order; junction bases with no gene match: 18. The germline V gene has CDR1 LGHDT and CDR2 YNNKEL (reference sequence). CDR3 length: 18 amino acids.

The gene calls are TRBV11-2 and TRBJ2-7; no reliable D call. Looked up from germline, CDR1 is SGHAT and CDR2 is FQNNGV. Trimming removed 4 bases at V and 3 bases at J, with 4 bases between. The CDR3 loop spans 11 amino acids. CDR3 protein: CASSSGYEQYF. CDR3 coding DNA: TGTGCCAGCAGCTCAGGCTACGAGCAGTACTTC.

The chain recombines TRBV28 with TRBJ1-1, with D possibly TRBD1 on 5 matching bases. The germline V and J ends were trimmed by 2 bases and 4 bases, with 11 bases remaining between them. This CDR3 is built from 14 residues. CDR1 MDHEN and CDR2 SYDVKM come from the germline V gene. This CDR3 reads CASSLRRESTEAFF. The CDR3 DNA is TGTGCCAGCAGTTTACGCAGGGAATCCACTGAAGCTTTCTTT.

The rearrangement uses TRBV6-5 and TRBJ2-5; D unclear. Per germline, CDR1 MNHEY and CDR2 SVGAGI. This CDR3 has 12 amino acids. The V and J ends lost 4 bases and 4 bases respectively, with 7 bases between them. For the CDR3, the DNA is TGTGCCAGCAGTTTTGGGCCAGAGACCCAGTACTTC. Translated, it gives CASSFGPETQYF.

The V gene is TRBV30, the J gene TRBJ1-4; no clear D. CDR1 is GTSNPN, CDR2 SVGIG, per germline (reference sequence). Trimming stripped 3 bases from V and 8 bases from J, with 10 bases between. The CDR3 loop spans 12 amino acids. CDR3 protein: CAWRTLGEKLFF. The CDR3 bases are TGTGCCTGGAGGACACTCGGAGAAAAACTGTTTTTT.

This chain connects TRBV18 to TRBJ2-7, with 10 positions matching TRBD2. This CDR3 region has 14 residues. Looked up from germline, CDR1 is KGHSH and CDR2 is LQKENI. The V gene end was trimmed by 2 bases and the J gene end by 5 bases; junction bases not matched to a gene: 3. CDR3 nucleotide sequence: TGTGCCAGCTCACCAAGCGGGGGGGCCGACGAGCAGTACTTC. Amino acid sequence: CASSPSGGADEQYF.

This chain links TRBV14 with TRBJ1-2; a possible D gene is TRBD1 (5 bases). Trimming shortened V by 4 bases and J by 8 bases, and 8 bases separated the two germline ends. The length of the CDR3 is 11 residues. The germline CDR1 and CDR2 sequences are SGHDN and FVKESK. The CDR3 here is CASSPGGGYTF. The CDR3 DNA is TGTGCCAGCAGCCCCGGGGGGGGCTACACCTTC.

The rearrangement joins TRBV6-1 to TRBJ1-1, with 7 nucleotides matching TRBD1. Trimming took 0 bases from V and 6 from J; bases not matched to a gene: 7. CDR3 length: 15 residues. Germline-derived CDR1 and CDR2 are MNHNS and SASEGT. The CDR3 bases are TGTGCCAGCAGTGAAGCTGGCAGGGGGTTCGCTGAAGCTTTCTTT. Translating it yields CASSEAGRGFAEAFF.

A single count supports this clone. J is TRBJ2-2 and V is TRBV7-2, with 7 bases lining up with TRBD2. Germline assignment: CDR1 SGHTA and CDR2 FQGNSA. V shed 2 bases and J 7 bases; nucleotides not matched to a gene: 7. The CDR3 sequence is 15 residues long. CDR3 DNA sequence: TGTGCCAGCAGCTTATCGGGGGGTAGTGGCGGGGAGCTGTTTTTT. It specifies CASSLSGGSGGELFF.

In this sample, this clone turned up a few times. Within the sample, other DNA sequences also encode this same CDR3. The genes are TRBV2 and TRBJ1-5, with 7 nucleotides matching TRBD1. Looked up from germline, CDR1 is SNHLY and CDR2 is FYNNEI. This CDR3 comprises 13 residues. The trim removed 6 bases at V and 4 bases at J, leaving 3 bases unmatched. Written as DNA, the CDR3 is TGTGCCAGCAGCCGGGACAGTAATCAGCCCCAGCATTTT. Protein product: CASSRDSNQPQHF.

This clone was seen a single time. The chain has TRBV7-3 and TRBJ2-1; possibly TRBD1 for D (5 bases). Looked up from germline, CDR1 is SGHTA and CDR2 is FQGTGA. CDR3 size: 11 residues. V lost 6 bases to trimming and J lost 8 bases, with 8 bases between them. For the CDR3, the DNA is TGTGCCAGCAGTCAGGGCGATGAGCAGTTCTTC. Translated, it gives CASSQGDEQFF.